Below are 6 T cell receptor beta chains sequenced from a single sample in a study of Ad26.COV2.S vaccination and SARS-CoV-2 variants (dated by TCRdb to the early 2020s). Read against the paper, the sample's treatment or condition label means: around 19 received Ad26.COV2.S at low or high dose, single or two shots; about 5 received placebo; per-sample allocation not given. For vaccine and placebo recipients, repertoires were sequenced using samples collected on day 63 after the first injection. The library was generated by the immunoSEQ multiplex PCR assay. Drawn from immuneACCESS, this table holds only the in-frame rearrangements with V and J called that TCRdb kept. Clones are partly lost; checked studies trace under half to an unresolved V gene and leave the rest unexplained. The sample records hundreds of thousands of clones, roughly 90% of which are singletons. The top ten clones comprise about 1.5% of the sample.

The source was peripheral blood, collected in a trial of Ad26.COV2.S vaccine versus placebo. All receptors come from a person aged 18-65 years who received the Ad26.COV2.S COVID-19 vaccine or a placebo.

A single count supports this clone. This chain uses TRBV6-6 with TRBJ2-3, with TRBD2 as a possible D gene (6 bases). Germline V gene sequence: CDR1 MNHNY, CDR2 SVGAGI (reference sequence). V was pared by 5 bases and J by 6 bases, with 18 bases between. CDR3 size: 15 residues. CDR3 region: CASSSRDLLADTQYF. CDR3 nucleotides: TGTGCCAGCAGTAGCCGGGACTTACTCGCGGATACGCAGTATTTT.

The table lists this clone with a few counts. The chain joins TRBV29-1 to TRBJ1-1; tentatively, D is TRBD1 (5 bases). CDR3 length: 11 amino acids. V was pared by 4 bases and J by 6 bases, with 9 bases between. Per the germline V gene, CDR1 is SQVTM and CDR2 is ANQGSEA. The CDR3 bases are TGCAGCGTTGTAGGGGTCGCTGAAGCTTTCTTT. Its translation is CSVVGVAEAFF.

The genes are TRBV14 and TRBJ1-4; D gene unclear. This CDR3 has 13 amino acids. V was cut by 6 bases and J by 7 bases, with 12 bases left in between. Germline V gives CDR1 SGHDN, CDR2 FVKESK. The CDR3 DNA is TGTGCCAGCAGTACCCTAAGTAGTGAAAAACTGTTTTTT. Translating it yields CASSTLSSEKLFF. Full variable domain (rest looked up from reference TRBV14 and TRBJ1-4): EAGVTQFPSHSVIEKGQTVTLRCDPISGHDNLYWYRRVMGKEIKFLLHFVKESKQDESGMPNNRFLAERTGGTYSTLKVQPAELEDSGVYFCASSTLSSEKLFFGSGTQLSVL.

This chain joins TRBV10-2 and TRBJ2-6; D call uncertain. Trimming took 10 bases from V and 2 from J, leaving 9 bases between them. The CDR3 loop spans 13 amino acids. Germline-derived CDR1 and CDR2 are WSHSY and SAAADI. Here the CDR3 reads CATLDPGANVLTF. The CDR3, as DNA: TGCGCCACCCTGGACCCTGGGGCCAACGTCCTGACTTTC.

CDR3 sequence (DNA): TGCAGCGGGAATTTGGGGGGAACTAATGAAAAACTGTTTTTT. This gives the protein CSGNLGGTNEKLFF. The chain couples TRBV29-1 to TRBJ1-4, with TRBD1 as a possible D gene (5 bases). Germline CDR1 reads SQVTM; CDR2 reads ANQGSEA. V dropped 7 bases and J dropped 1 base, with 13 bases sitting between them. The CDR3 runs 14 residues.

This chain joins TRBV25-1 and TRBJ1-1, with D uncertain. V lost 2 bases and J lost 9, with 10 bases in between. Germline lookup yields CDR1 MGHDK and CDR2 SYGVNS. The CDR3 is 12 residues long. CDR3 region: CASSENNQQAFF. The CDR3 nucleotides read TGTGCCAGCAGTGAAAATAACCAGCAAGCTTTCTTT.